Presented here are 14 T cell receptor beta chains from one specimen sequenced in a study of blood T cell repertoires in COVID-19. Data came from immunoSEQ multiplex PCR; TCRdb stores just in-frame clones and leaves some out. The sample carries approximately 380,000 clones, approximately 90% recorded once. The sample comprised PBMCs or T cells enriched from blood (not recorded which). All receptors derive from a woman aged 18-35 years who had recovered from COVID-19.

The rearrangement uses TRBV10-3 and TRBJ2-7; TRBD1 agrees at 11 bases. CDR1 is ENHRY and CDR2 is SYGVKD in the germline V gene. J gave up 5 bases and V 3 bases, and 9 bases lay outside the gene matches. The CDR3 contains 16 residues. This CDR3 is CAISEEWTGGVHEQYF. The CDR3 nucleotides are TGTGCCATCAGTGAAGAGTGGACAGGGGGCGTCCACGAGCAGTACTTC.

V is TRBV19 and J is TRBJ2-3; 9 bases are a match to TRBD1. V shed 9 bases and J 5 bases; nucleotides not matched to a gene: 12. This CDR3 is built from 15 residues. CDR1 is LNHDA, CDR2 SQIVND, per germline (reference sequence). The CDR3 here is CASSGTGTKIDTQYF. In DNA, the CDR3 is TGTGCCAGCAGTGGGACAGGGACAAAGATAGATACGCAGTATTTT.

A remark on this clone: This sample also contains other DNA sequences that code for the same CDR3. The DNA for the CDR3 is TGTGCCAGCAGCTTATCGCGGGGAGGCGAGCAGTACTTC. Its translation: CASSLSRGGEQYF. This chain uses TRBV11-2 with TRBJ2-7; the D gene is possibly TRBD2 (6 bases). The V end was cut by 2 bases, the J end by 6 bases, with 11 bases between. Per the germline V gene, CDR1 is SGHAT and CDR2 is FQNNGV. The CDR3 totals 13 residues.

The CDR3 is CALGLHSGNTIYF. The CDR3 bases are TGTGCCTTGGGGTTACACTCTGGAAACACCATATATTTT. The rearrangement links TRBV30 to TRBJ1-3; unclear D gene. V lost 7 bases and J 0 bases, leaving 10 bases between the germline ends. Germline values: CDR1 GTSNPN, CDR2 SVGIG (reference sequence). The length of the CDR3 is 13 residues.

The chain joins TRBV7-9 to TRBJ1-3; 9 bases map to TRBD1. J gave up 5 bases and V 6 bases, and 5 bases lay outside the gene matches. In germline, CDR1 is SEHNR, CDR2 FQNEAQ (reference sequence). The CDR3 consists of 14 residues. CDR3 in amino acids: CASRGGTGRNTIYF. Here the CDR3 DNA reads TGTGCCAGCAGGGGTGGGACAGGGAGAAACACCATATATTTT.

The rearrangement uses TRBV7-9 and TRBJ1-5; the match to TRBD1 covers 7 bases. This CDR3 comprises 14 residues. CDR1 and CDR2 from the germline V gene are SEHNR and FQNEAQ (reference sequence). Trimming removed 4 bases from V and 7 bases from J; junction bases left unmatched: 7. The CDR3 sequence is CASSSDRDRQPQHF. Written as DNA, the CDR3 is TGTGCCAGCAGCTCCGACAGGGATCGGCAGCCCCAGCATTTT.

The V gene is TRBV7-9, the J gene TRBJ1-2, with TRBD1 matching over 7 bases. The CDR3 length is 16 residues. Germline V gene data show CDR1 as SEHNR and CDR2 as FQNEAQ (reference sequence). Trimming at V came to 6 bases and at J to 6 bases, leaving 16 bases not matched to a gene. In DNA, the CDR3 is TGTGCCAGCAGGTCTAGGGACAGCCAGCTAGAAGATGGCTACACCTTC. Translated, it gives CASRSRDSQLEDGYTF. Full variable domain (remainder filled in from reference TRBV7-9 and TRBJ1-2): DTGVSQNPRHKITKRGQNVTFRCDPISEHNRLYWYRQTLGQGPEFLTYFQNEAQLEKSRLLSDRFSAERPKGSFSTLEIQRTEQGDSAMYLCASRSRDSQLEDGYTFGSGTRLTVV.

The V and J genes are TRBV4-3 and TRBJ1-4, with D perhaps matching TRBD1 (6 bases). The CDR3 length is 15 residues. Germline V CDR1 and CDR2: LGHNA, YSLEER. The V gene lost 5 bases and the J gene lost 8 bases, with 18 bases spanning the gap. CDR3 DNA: TGCGCCAGCAGCGCCCGGGACATAGCCTACGAAAAACTGTTTTTT. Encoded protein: CASSARDIAYEKLFF.

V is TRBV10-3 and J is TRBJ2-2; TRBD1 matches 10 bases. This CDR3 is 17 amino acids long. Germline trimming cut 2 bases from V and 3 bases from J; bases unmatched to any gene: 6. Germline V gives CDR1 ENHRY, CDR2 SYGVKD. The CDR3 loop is CAISEDRGRDYTGELFF. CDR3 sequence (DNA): TGTGCCATCAGTGAGGACAGGGGGCGCGATTACACCGGGGAGCTGTTTTTT.

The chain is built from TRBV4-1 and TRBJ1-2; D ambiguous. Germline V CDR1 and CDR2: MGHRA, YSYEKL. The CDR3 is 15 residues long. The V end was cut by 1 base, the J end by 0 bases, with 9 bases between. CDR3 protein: CASSQVEVTNYGYTF. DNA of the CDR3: TGCGCCAGCAGCCAAGTGGAGGTAACTAACTATGGCTACACCTTC.

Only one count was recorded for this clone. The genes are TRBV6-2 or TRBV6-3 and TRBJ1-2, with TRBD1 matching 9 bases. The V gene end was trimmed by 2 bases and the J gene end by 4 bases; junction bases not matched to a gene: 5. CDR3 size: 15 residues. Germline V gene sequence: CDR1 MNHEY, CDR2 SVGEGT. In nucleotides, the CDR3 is TGTGCCAGCAGTTACGCGGGACAGGGACGCTATGGCTACACCTTC. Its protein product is CASSYAGQGRYGYTF.

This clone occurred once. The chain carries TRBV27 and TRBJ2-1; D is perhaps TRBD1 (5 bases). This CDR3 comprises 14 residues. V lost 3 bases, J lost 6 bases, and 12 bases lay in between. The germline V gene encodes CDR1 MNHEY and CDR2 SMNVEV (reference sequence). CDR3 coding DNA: TGTGCCAGCAGTTTCGTGGGGCAGGGCAATGAGCAGTTCTTC. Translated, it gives CASSFVGQGNEQFF.

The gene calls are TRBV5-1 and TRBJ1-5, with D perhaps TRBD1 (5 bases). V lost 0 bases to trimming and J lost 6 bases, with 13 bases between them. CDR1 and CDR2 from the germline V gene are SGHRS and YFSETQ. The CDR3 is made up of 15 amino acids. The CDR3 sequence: CASSLAGGARQPQHF. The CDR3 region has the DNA TGCGCCAGCAGCTTGGCCGGCGGGGCGCGTCAGCCCCAGCATTTT.

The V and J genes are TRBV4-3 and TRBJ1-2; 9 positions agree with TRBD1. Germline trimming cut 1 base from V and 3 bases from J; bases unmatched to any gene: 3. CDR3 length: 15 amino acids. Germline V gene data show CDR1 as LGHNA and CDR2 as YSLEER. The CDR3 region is CASSQAQGADYGYTF. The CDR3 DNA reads TGCGCCAGCAGCCAAGCACAGGGGGCCGACTATGGCTACACCTTC.